The subject of this entry is one T cell receptor beta chain. The antigen this receptor binds is unknown. Base qualities are missing; no much larger clone stands one base away. The germline ends are 20 bases apart after V is trimmed by 7 bases and J by 4 bases. Including the terminal cysteine and phenylalanine, the CDR3 comprises 15 residues. The sequence is cut down to CDR3 DNA, 45 bases in frame from base 1. Per the germline V gene, MNHEY is the CDR1 and SVGAGI is the CDR2. The CDR3 regions of human TCRbeta chains were analyzed by immunosequencing. The source study handled its data this way. Repertoire TCRs were checked for matches against a reference library of SARS-CoV-2-specific TCRs that had been generated using the MIRA antigen-specificity platform. Breadth was defined as the fraction of unique TCRs that were SARS-CoV-2-associated. Depth was defined as the fraction of total T cells that were SARS-CoV-2-associated. Using the MIRA data, each spike-specific TCR was assigned both to the spike region to which the TCR was reactive and to a CD4 or CD8 class. Log10-transformed breadth and depth values were compared by one-way ANOVA with Sidak's multiple comparisons tests. TCRdb re-hosts the immuneACCESS table, in-frame sequences only. Its copies lack some clones; in the studies checked, an unresolved V gene accounts for under half of them, and the cause for the rest is not known. That table supplies the V and J calls and clone size; D and trimming were determined from the DNA. Present in this sample are around 100,000 clones, around 90% of which were seen just once. The ten largest clones take up about 1.7% of the sample.

This specimen belongs to a study of T cell responses to AZD1222 COVID-19 vaccine (dated by TCRdb to the early 2020s). As for the study more broadly: AZD1222 recipients with second doses at about 4 weeks or about 12 weeks were pooled, because spike-specific TCR depth and breadth did not differ between schedules. TCR sequencing was performed for over 230 trial participants, of whom 200 to 210 were given two doses of AZD1222 and roughly 25 were given two doses of MenACWY control vaccine. Enrollment into the trials was organized by age into subgroups of 18-55, 56-69 and 70-plus years, and those subgroups contained approximately 160, 26 and 62 TCR-sequenced participants, respectively.

Taken with the paper, the label for time point translates to: baseline before first vaccination. The vaccinee samples were drawn from two UK trials, COV001 and COV002, one of which was a single-blind randomized controlled phase 2/3 trial testing AZD1222 (ChAdOx1 nCoV-19) in healthy adults. For TCRbeta chain sequencing, PBMC samples were collected from trial participants at day 0 and at day 28 after the second dose. The full study reports these points: The whole spike protein was spanned by vaccine-associated CD4 TCRs, and dominant responses were seen in regions 160-218 and 743-854. Participants were mostly white British and included more females than males, and it was suggested by the authors that clonal diversity may have been underestimated. Nearly half of unique spike-specific TCRs reportedly recognized epitopes outside regions mutated in the B.1.351 and B.1.1.7 variants. Conclusions about previously exposed vaccinees are limited because only a handful of AZD1222 recipients were SARS-CoV-2 seropositive at baseline. Because no samples from the day 14 peak response were available, repertoires could be characterized only after the peak T cell response. Spike-specific TCR breadth and depth rose significantly after two AZD1222 doses compared with day 0 and with MenACWY recipients. The 56-69-year group was small, and its depth increase did not reach significance, likely because of low power.

The starting material was peripheral blood, obtained on day 0 of AZD1222 vaccination. The V and J genes are TRBV6-5 and TRBJ2-7, with no reliable assignment of the D segment. The TCR was taken from an adult in good health. CDR3 loop: CASTPQWTGTYEQYF. The sequenced DNA is TGTGCCAGCACCCCCCAGTGGACGGGCACGTACGAGCAGTACTTC.